This T cell receptor (beta chain) was recorded in a study of ipilimumab plus nivolumab after autologous stem cell transplantation. Looking at the study overall: Patients received a median of about five ipilimumab and roughly eight nivolumab doses. Findings of the study overall: Authors suggest TCR repertoire, Treg phenotype and gut microbiota support further study.

The CDR3 sequence is 13 residues long. V lost 6 bases to trimming and J lost 10 bases; unmatched junction nucleotides: 6. CDR1 is MNHEY and CDR2 is SMNVEV in the germline V gene (reference sequence). Patients got ipilimumab 1 mg/kg beginning 14 to 28 days post-transplant. The repertoire was sequenced with immunoSEQ multiplex PCR; TCRdb's copy has only in-frame clones and lacks some. The repertoire has tens of thousands of clones, 65% to 85% of them found once; the top ten carry roughly 2.2%. This clone was picked up one time. Antigen: not known. This clonotype originated in a male donor with diffuse large B-cell lymphoma. Sample: PBMCs, taken in a trial of ipilimumab plus nivolumab as post-transplant consolidation. V usage is TRBV27 and J usage is TRBJ1-4; TRBD1 matches at 9 bases. The CDR3 loop reads CASRDRGAGKLFF. Written as DNA, the CDR3 is TGTGCCAGCAGGGACAGGGGTGCCGGAAAACTGTTTTTT.